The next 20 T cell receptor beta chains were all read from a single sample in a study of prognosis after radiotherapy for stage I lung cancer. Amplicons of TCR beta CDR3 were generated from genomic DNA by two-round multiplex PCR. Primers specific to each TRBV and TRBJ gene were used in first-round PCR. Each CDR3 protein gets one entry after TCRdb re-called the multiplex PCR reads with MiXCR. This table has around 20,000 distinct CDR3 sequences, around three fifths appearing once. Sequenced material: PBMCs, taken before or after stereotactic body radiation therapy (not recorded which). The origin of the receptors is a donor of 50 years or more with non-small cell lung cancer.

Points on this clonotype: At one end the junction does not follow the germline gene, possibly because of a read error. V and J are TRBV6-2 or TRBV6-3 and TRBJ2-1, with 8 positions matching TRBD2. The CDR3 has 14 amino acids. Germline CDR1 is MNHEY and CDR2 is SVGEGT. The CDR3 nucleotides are TGTGCCAGCAGTTACACCCGGACTAGCCGGGAGCATTTCTTC. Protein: CASSYTRTSREHFF.

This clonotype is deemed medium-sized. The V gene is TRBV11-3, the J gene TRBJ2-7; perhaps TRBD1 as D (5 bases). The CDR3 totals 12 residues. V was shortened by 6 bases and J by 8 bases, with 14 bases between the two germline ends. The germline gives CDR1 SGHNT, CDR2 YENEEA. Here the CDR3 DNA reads TGTGCCAGCAGTACCCAACAGGTTCAGCAGTACTTC. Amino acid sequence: CASSTQQVQQYF.

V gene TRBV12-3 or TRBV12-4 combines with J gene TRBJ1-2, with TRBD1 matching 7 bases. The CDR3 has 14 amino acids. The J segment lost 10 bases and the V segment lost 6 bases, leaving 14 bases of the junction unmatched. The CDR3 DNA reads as TGTGCCAGCAGGTCCTCGGGACAGACCTATTTCTACACCTTC. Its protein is CASRSSGQTYFYTF.

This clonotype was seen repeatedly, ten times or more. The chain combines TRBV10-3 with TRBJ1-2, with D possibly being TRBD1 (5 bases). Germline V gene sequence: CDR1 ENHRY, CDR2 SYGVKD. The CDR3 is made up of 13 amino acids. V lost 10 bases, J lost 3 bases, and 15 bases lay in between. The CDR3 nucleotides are TGTGCCACGGGGGGGGTCCTAGACTATGGCTACACCTTC. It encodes CATGGVLDYGYTF.

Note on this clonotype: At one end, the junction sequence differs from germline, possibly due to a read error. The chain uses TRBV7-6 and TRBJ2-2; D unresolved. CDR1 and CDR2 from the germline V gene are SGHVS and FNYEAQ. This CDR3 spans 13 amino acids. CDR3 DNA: TGTGCCAACAGCTTGGATTGGACCGGGGAGCTGTTTTTT. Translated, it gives CANSLDWTGELFF.

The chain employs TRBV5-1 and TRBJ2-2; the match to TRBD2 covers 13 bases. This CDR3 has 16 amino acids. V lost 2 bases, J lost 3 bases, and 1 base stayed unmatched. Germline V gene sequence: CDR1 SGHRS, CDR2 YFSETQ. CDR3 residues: CASSLTSGRDTGELFF. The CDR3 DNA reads TGCGCCAGCAGCTTAACTAGCGGGAGGGACACCGGGGAGCTGTTTTTT.

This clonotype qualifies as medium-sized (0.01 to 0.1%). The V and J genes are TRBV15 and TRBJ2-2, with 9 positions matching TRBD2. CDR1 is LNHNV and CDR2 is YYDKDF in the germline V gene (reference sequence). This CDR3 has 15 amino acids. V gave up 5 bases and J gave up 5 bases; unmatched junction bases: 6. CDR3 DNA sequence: TGTGCCACCAGCTCAGCGGGAGGTGGTACCGGGGAGCTGTTTTTT. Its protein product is CATSSAGGGTGELFF.

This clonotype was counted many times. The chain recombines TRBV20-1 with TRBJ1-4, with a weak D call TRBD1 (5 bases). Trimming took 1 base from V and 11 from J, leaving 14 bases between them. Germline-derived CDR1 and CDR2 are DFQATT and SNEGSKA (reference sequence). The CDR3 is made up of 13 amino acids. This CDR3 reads CSARGGPGGKLFF. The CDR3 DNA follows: TGCAGTGCTAGAGGGGGACCGGGCGGCAAACTGTTTTTT.

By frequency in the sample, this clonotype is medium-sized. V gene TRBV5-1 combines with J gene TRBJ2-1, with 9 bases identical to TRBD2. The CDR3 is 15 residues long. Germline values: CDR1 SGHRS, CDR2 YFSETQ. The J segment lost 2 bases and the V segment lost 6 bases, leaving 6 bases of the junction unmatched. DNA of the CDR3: TGCGCCAGCAAGTGGCGGGAGGGTCCCTACAATGAGCAGTTCTTC. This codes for CASKWREGPYNEQFF. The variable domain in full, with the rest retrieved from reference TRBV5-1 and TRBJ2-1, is KAGVTQTPRYLIKTRGQQVTLSCSPISGHRSVSWYQQTPGQGLQFLFEYFSETQRNKGNFPGRFSGRQFSNSRSEMNVSTLELGDSALYLCASKWREGPYNEQFFGPGTRLTVL.

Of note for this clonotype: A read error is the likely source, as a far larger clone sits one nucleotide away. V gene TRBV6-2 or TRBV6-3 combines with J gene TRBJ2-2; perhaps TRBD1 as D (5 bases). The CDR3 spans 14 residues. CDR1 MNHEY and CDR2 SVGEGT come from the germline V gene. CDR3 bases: TGTGCCAGCAGTGTGACAGTAACCACCGTGGAGCTGTTTTTT. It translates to CASSVTVTTVELFF.

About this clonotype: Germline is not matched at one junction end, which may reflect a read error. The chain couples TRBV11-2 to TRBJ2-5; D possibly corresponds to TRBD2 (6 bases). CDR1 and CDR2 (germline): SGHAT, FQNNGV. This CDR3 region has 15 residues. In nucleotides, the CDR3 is TGTGCCAGCAGCTCCCGTATTCGAAGGAGGGAGACCAAGTACTTC. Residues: CASSSRIRRRETKYF. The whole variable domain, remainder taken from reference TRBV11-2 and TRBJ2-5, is EAGVAQSPRYKIIEKRQSVAFWCNPISGHATLYWYQQILGQGPKLLIQFQNNGVVDDSQLPKDRFSAERLKGVDSTLKIQPAKLEDSAVYLCASSSRIRRRETKYFGPGTRLLVL.

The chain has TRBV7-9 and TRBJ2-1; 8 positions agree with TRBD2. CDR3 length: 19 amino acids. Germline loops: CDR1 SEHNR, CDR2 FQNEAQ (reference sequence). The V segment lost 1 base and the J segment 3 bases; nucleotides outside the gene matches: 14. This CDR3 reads CASSLVLAVVAGNYNEQFF. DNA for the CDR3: TGTGCCAGCAGCTTAGTACTAGCGGTAGTTGCGGGCAACTACAATGAGCAGTTCTTC.

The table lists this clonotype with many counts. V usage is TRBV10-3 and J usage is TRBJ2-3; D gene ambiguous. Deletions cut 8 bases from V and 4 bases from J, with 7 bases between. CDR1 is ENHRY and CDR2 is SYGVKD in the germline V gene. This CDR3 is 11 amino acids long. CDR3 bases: TGTGCCATCGGGTCCGCAGATACGCAGTATTTT. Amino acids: CAIGSADTQYF.

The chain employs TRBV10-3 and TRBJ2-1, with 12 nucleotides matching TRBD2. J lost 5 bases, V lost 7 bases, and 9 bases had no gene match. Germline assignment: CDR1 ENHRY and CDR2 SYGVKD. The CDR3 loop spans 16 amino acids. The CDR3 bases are TGTGCCATCAAGGCTAGCGGGAGGGCTTGGAACAATGAGCAGTTCTTC. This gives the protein CAIKASGRAWNNEQFF.

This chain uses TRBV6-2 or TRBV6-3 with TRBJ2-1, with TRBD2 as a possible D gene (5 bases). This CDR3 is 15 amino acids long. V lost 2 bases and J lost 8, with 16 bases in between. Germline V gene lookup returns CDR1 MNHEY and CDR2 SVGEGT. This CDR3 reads CASSYGPSTRDEQFF. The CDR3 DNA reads TGTGCCAGCAGTTACGGCCCTAGCACCCGGGATGAGCAGTTCTTC.

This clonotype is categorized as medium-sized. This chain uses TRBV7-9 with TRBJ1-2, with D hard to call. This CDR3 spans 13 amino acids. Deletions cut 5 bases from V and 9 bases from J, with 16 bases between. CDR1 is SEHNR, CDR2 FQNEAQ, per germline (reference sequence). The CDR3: CASSPRELGSYTF. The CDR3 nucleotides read TGTGCCAGCAGCCCGAGGGAGTTGGGAAGCTACACCTTC.

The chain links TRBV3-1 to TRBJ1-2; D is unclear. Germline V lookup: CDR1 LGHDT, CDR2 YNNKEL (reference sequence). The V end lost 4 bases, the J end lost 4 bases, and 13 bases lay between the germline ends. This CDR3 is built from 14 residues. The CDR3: CASSPTRGSYGYTF. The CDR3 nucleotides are TGTGCCAGCAGCCCAACCCGAGGGAGCTATGGCTACACCTTC.

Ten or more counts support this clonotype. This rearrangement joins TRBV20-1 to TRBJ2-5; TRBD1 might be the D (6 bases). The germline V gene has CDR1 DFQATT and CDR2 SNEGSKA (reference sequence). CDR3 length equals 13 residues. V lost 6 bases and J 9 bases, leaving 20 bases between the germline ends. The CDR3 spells CSAHLGARSAQYF. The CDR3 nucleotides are TGCAGTGCCCACTTGGGGGCAAGATCGGCCCAGTACTTC.

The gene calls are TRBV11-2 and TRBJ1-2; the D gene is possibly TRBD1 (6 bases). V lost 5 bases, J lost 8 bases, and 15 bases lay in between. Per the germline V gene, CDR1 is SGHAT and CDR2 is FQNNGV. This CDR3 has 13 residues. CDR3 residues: CASSNQPQGGYTF. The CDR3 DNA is TGTGCCAGCAGCAACCAACCGCAGGGGGGCTACACCTTC.

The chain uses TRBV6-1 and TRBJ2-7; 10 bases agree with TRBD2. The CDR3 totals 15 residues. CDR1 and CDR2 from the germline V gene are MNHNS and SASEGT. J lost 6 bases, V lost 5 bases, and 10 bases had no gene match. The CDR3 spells CASSRTSGIVSEQYF. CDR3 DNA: TGTGCCAGCAGTCGTACTAGCGGGATCGTCTCCGAGCAGTACTTC.